This entry describes one T cell receptor (beta chain). The antigen is unknown. A single record per CDR3 protein comes from TCRdb applying MiXCR to the 5' RACE reads. This table holds around 250,000 distinct CDR3 sequences, around 8.8% found once. The data are from a study of identical twins. Study outcomes and limitations: With monozygotic twins, out-of-frame TCR alpha sharing exceeded what models estimated.

Germline loops: CDR1 SNHLY, CDR2 FYNNEI. V dropped 4 bases and J dropped 5; count of bases not matched to a gene: 8. The length of the CDR3 is 15 residues. The sample also formed part of further work on yellow fever vaccine responses in identical twins. That report adds: Twins reportedly had a vaccine T cell response that seemed partly convergent, partly personalized.

Sequenced material: CD8+ T cells sorted from blood. V usage is TRBV2 and J usage is TRBJ2-3; the match to TRBD2 covers 8 bases. This TCR derives from a woman between 18 and 29 years old in good health. The chain's CDR3 is CASSAFSGDLDTQYF. CDR3 bases: TGTGCCAGCAGTGCCTTTAGCGGGGACCTAGATACGCAGTATTTT.